This T cell receptor (beta chain) was captured by sequencing in a study of blood T cell repertoires in COVID-19. Study background: Sites across the United States, Italy and Spain contributed samples from acute and convalescent COVID-19. T cells, B-cell-depleted T cells, or PBMCs provided the cDNA or gDNA that served as material.

Germline CDR1 SSHAT, CDR2 FNYEAQ (reference sequence). The length of the CDR3 is 15 residues. V was cut by 1 base and J by 3 bases, with 11 bases left in between. Study processing details: From reference gene primer amplification, estimates of nucleated cell counts were derived. Repertoires were generated with immunoSEQ multiplex PCR, while TCRdb's copy carries only in-frame clones and drops some. The DNA was the basis for D and trimming; V, J and clone size are from that table. Of under 250,000 clones in the sample, roughly 80% were seen once. The chain couples TRBV7-7 to TRBJ2-3; weak D call: TRBD2 (6 bases). This clonotype was obtained from a woman aged 80 or over with acute or convalescent COVID-19. Sequencing input: peripheral blood. The CDR3 DNA sequence: TGTGCCAGCAGCTTAGTCGCTAGCGAAACAGATACGCAGTATTTT. This gives the protein CASSLVASETDTQYF.